This T cell receptor beta chain was identified in a study of CXCR3-negative and CXCR3-positive naive CD8 T cells. Study-wide points: Most assays were run on fresh PBMCs (CXCR3 expression partially decreased after cryopreservation).

CDR3 length: 12 amino acids. Germline loops: CDR1 MNHEY, CDR2 SVGAGI. Details on this clonotype: Its cognate antigen is unknown.

Naive CD8+ T cells had a CD45RO-CCR7+CD27+CD95- phenotype. The libraries of TRB cDNA were prepared using 5' RACE with UMI labels. Using the 5' RACE reads, TCRdb records one entry per CDR3 protein without DNA. This table holds under 50,000 distinct CDR3 sequences. V usage is TRBV6-5 and J usage is TRBJ2-7; TCRdb reports TRBD2, a call that lacks DNA to check it against. The sequenced sample consisted of naive CXCR3- CD8+ T cells from blood. Specified subset: CD45RO-CCR7+CD27+CD95- naive CD8+ T cells lacking CXCR3 (TNR3-). This receptor was identified in a human donor in good health. Some clones in this sample may be carry-over from other donors' samples. CDR3 amino acids: CASGLSAYEQYF.